The 7 T cell receptor beta chains given below trace back to one sample, sequenced in a study of CD8+CD57+ T cells in acquired aplastic anemia. Using genomic DNA as the template, TCR beta VDJ and CDR3 profiling was carried out. TCRdb analysed the reads with MiXCR anew, one entry per CDR3 protein. The table shows about 190,000 distinct CDR3 sequences, with 50% to 75% occurring only once. Sequenced sample: sorted CD4+, CD8+, or CD8+CD57+ T cells (not recorded which) from PBMCs. Source of these receptors: a human donor with severe aplastic anemia or a healthy control (not recorded which).

This clonotype was detected only once. The chain couples TRBV20-1 to TRBJ1-2, with D possibly being TRBD1 (6 bases). Germline V gene data show CDR1 as DFQATT and CDR2 as SNEGSKA (reference sequence). V shed 1 base and J shed 8 bases, with 17 bases lying between them. The CDR3 spans 14 residues. The CDR3: CSARVTGLRRGYTF. The CDR3, as DNA: TGCAGTGCTAGAGTCACAGGGTTGCGGCGCGGCTACACCTTC.

This rearrangement joins TRBV7-9 to TRBJ2-1; TRBD2 might be the D (7 bases). Germline V lookup: CDR1 SEHNR, CDR2 FQNEAQ (reference sequence). Trimming took off 5 bases at V and 7 bases at J, with 15 bases between the two ends. The CDR3 sequence is 14 residues long. CDR3 sequence reads: CASSPRGGGNEQFF. The CDR3 DNA follows: TGTGCCAGCAGCCCCCGGGGAGGGGGAAATGAGCAGTTCTTC.

This clonotype showed up many times. The chain couples TRBV19 to TRBJ1-5; the match to TRBD1 covers 9 bases. Germline V lookup: CDR1 LNHDA, CDR2 SQIVND (reference sequence). V shed 3 bases and J 6 bases; nucleotides not matched to a gene: 3. The CDR3 runs 14 residues. CDR3 in DNA: TGTGCCAGTAGTATTACAGGGGGCCTTCAGCCCCAGCATTTT. Protein product: CASSITGGLQPQHF.

This clonotype was seen more than once but under ten times. This chain connects TRBV6-4 to TRBJ1-1, with a possible D match to TRBD1 (6 bases). Per the germline V gene, CDR1 is MRHNA and CDR2 is SNTAGT. Trimming removed 4 bases from V and 5 bases from J, with 14 bases in between. The CDR3 is 14 residues long. The CDR3 region is CASSAEQGVTEAFF. The CDR3 DNA reads as TGTGCCAGCAGTGCAGAACAGGGTGTAACTGAAGCTTTCTTT.

The chain carries TRBV7-8 and TRBJ1-5; 12 bases fit TRBD1. From germline, CDR1 is SGHVS and CDR2 FQNEAQ. The CDR3 sequence is 16 residues long. With 5 bases clipped from V and 9 bases from J, the junction kept 11 bases outside the gene matches. Written as DNA, the CDR3 is TGTGCCAGCAGCCACACCGGGACAGGGGGCACAGGGCCCCAGCATTTT. It yields the protein CASSHTGTGGTGPQHF.

This chain joins TRBV20-1 and TRBJ2-7, with TRBD1 matching over 9 bases. CDR3 length: 13 amino acids. Unmatched junction bases numbered 3, after V lost 1 base and J lost 5 bases. Germline CDR1 and CDR2: DFQATT and SNEGSKA (reference sequence). The chain's CDR3 is CSARGDRVHEQYF. For the CDR3, the DNA is TGCAGTGCTAGAGGGGACAGGGTCCACGAGCAGTACTTC.

As to this clonotype: Germline and junction disagree at one end, which may indicate a read error. The V and J genes are TRBV6-6 and TRBJ1-2; the match to TRBD1 covers 7 bases. Germline assignment: CDR1 MNHNY and CDR2 SVGAGI (reference sequence). The CDR3 length is 14 residues. The CDR3 nucleotides read TGTGTCAGCAGCCCATGGGGGGCAGGGGGTGGCTACACCTTC. This gives the protein CVSSPWGAGGGYTF.